This T cell receptor beta chain was captured in a study of T cells in Graves' hyperthyroidism and ophthalmopathy. There were TCR beta CDR3 regions amplified from RNA transcripts. First-round RT-PCR with HTBI primers amplified the TCR CDR3 region. MiXCR was run by TCRdb on the multiplex PCR reads, yielding one entry per CDR3 protein. This table has about 590,000 distinct CDR3 sequences, 13% to 15% appearing once. Active moderate-to-severe ophthalmopathy, Clinical Activity Score at least 3, NOSPECS at least 4, under 3 months' duration. PBMCs were collected from an approximately 9.2 ml volume of fresh peripheral blood. Trimming took 2 bases from V and 5 from J, leaving 12 bases between them. Germline V gene sequence: CDR1 KGHSH, CDR2 LQKENI. CDR3 length: 15 amino acids.

Source material: blood. This chain links TRBV18 with TRBJ1-4; D uncertain. This TCR was sampled from a young woman with Graves' ophthalmopathy. The CDR3 loop is CASSPGNSRNEKLFF. In DNA form, the CDR3 reads TGTGCCAGCTCACCAGGGAATTCAAGGAATGAAAAACTGTTTTTT.